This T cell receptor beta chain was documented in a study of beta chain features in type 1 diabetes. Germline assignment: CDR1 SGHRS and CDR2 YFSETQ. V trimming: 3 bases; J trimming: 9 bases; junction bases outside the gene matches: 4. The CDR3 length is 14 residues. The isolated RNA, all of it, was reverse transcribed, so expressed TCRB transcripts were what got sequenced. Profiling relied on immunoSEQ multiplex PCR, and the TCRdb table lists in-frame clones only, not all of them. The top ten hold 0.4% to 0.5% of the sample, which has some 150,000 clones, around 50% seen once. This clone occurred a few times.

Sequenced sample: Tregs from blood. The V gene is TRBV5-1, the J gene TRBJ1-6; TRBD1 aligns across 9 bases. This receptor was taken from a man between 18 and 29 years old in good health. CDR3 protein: CASSSLTGGSPLHF. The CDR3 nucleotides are TGCGCCAGCAGCTCCTTGACAGGGGGTTCACCCCTCCACTTT.